This T cell receptor beta chain was profiled in a study of vaccination and CD4 T cells after COVID-19. About the study: For post-vaccine samples, collection took place a median roughly 72 days after dose two, ranging from 14 to 241.

Sequencing of the DNA from cultured CD4+ T cells was carried out with the Oncomine TCR Beta short-read assay. A single record per CDR3 protein comes from TCRdb applying MiXCR to the PCR reads. In the table there are 10,000 to 15,000 distinct CDR3 sequences, approximately 74% of which are singletons. The CDR3 consists of 16 residues. CDR1 SGHNT and CDR2 YENEEA come from the germline V gene. Trimming took 3 bases from V and 5 from J; bases not matched to a gene: 10. Comments on this clonotype: Its antigen is still unknown.

The treatment: approximately nine-day PBMC culture with coronavirus spike peptide pools or control peptides (ViraFEST assay). Sequenced material: CD4+ T cells from blood, cultured in vitro. The chain combines TRBV11-3 with TRBJ2-5, with TRBD1 identical over 9 bases. This sequence was found in a human donor who had recovered from COVID-19. DNA of the CDR3: TGTGCCAGCAGCTTTGGTTTACAGGGGGCCGGGGAGACCCAGTACTTC. Translated, it gives CASSFGLQGAGETQYF.